This T cell receptor beta chain was identified during a study of T cells in localized non-small cell lung cancer. General study findings and limits: There were a median around 60 of the top 100 tumor clones appearing in adjacent lung.

Some clones are missing from TCRdb's copy, which holds only in-frame ones; the method was immunoSEQ multiplex PCR. The data contain about 13,000 clones, around 84% of them singletons. Germline CDR1 GTSNPN, CDR2 SVGIG (reference sequence). The CDR3 consists of 14 residues. The ends were cut back, 0 bases at V and 5 bases at J, with 14 bases in the middle. Concerning this clone: The antigen is undetermined.

The V call is TRBV30, the J call TRBJ2-7, with D perhaps matching TRBD2 (7 bases). The receptor's source is a male donor aged 60 or over with stage III lung adenocarcinoma. The sequences come from peripheral blood, collected before any cancer treatment. This CDR3 is CAWSVKGGGNEQYF. The DNA of the CDR3 is TGTGCCTGGAGTGTAAAAGGGGGGGGGAACGAGCAGTACTTC. Full variable domain (remainder filled in from reference TRBV30 and TRBJ2-7): SQTIHQWPATLVQPVGSPLSLECTVEGTSNPNLYWYRQAAGRGLQLLFYSVGIGQISSEVPQNLSASRPQDRQFILSSKKLLLSDSGFYLCAWSVKGGGNEQYFGPGTRLTVT.